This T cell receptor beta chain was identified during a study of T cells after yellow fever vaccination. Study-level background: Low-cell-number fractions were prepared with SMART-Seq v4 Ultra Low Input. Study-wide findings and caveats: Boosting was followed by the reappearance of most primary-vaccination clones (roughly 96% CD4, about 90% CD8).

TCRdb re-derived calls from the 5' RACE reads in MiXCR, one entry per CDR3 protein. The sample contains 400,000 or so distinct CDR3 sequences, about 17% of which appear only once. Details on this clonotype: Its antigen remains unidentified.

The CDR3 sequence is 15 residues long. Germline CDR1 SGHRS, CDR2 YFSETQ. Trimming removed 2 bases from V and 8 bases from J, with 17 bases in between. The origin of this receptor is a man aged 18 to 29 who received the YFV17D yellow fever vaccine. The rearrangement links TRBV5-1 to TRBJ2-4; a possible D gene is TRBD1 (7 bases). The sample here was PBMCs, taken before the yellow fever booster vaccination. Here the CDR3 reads CASSFGGTELDIQYF. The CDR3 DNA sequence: TGCGCCAGCAGCTTTGGGGGGACAGAATTAGACATTCAGTACTTC.